A selection of T cell receptor beta chains follows, all from one sample in a study of T cell responses to AZD1222 COVID-19 vaccine. The data were produced by immunoSEQ multiplex PCR, yet TCRdb's version contains in-frame clones alone and is incomplete. The sample lists around 60,000 clones, 70% to 90% seen once, with approximately 4.9% in the top ten. The sample was peripheral blood, taken on day 0 of AZD1222 vaccination. Source of these receptors: an adult in good health. CDR3s include the opening cysteine and the closing phenylalanine or tryptophan. The D gene is left open where the match is weak. The size entry is marked missing in some rows and otherwise reads once, few, many or a size class.

cdr3_aa: CASSQDPRAGYGYTF
cdr3_nt: TGTGCCAGCAGCCAAGATCCCAGGGCAGGCTATGGCTACACCTTC
j_call: TRBJ1-2
d_call: .
v_call: TRBV3-1/TRBV3-2
clone_size: .

cdr3_aa: CASSESPRPGQGRHIQYF
cdr3_nt: TGTGCCAGCAGCGAATCTCCCCGACCGGGACAGGGGAGACACATTCAGTACTTC
j_call: TRBJ2-4
d_call: TRBD1
v_call: TRBV9
clone_size: .

cdr3_aa: CASSLAGGRFYGYTF
cdr3_nt: TGCGCCAGCAGCTTGGCTGGGGGACGATTCTATGGCTACACCTTC
j_call: TRBJ1-2
d_call: .
v_call: TRBV5-1
clone_size: .

cdr3_aa: CASSLTGGYNQPQHF
cdr3_nt: TGTGCCAGCAGCTTGACGGGGGGATACAATCAGCCCCAGCATTTT
j_call: TRBJ1-5
d_call: .
v_call: TRBV5-6
clone_size: .

cdr3_aa: CASSPGQGYEQYF
cdr3_nt: TGTGCCAGCAGCCCGGGACAGGGGTACGAGCAGTACTTC
j_call: TRBJ2-7
d_call: TRBD1
v_call: TRBV7-3
clone_size: once

cdr3_aa: CASSQAGGRGLNQPQHF
cdr3_nt: TGTGCCAGCAGCCAAGCCGGCGGCAGGGGGCTCAATCAGCCCCAGCATTTT
j_call: TRBJ1-5
d_call: TRBD1
v_call: TRBV4-2
clone_size: .

cdr3_aa: CASSPGDIKQYF
cdr3_nt: TGTGCCAGCTCACCAGGCGATATCAAGCAGTACTTC
j_call: TRBJ2-7
d_call: .
v_call: TRBV18
clone_size: .

cdr3_aa: CASSPKGQGVKNIQYF
cdr3_nt: TGCGCCAGCAGCCCAAAGGGACAGGGGGTAAAAAACATTCAGTACTTC
j_call: TRBJ2-4
d_call: TRBD1
v_call: TRBV5-1
clone_size: .

cdr3_aa: CASSLESGYTF
cdr3_nt: TGTGCCAGCAGCTTAGAGTCTGGCTACACCTTC
j_call: TRBJ1-2
d_call: .
v_call: TRBV7-9
clone_size: .

cdr3_aa: CASRGGTGLLETQYF
cdr3_nt: TGTGCCAGCAGGGGGGGGACAGGGCTGTTGGAGACCCAGTACTTC
j_call: TRBJ2-5
d_call: TRBD1
v_call: TRBV2
clone_size: once

cdr3_aa: CASSMGQGANSPLHF
cdr3_nt: TGTGCCAGCAGCATGGGACAGGGTGCGAATTCACCCCTCCACTTT
j_call: TRBJ1-6
d_call: TRBD1
v_call: TRBV5-6
clone_size: .

cdr3_aa: CSVVGQGASEAFF
cdr3_nt: TGCAGCGTTGTGGGGCAGGGGGCAAGTGAAGCTTTCTTT
j_call: TRBJ1-1
d_call: TRBD1
v_call: TRBV29-1
clone_size: .

cdr3_aa: CASSQDRGIWDTEAFF
cdr3_nt: TGTGCCAGCAGCCAAGATCGAGGGATTTGGGACACTGAAGCTTTCTTT
j_call: TRBJ1-1
d_call: .
v_call: TRBV3-1/TRBV3-2
clone_size: .

cdr3_aa: CASSSGRTSNEKLFF
cdr3_nt: TGCGCCAGCAGTTCCGGACGGACTTCGAATGAAAAACTGTTTTTT
j_call: TRBJ1-4
d_call: .
v_call: TRBV10-2
clone_size: .

cdr3_aa: CASSYDRGSTGELFF
cdr3_nt: TGTGCCAGCAGTTATGACAGGGGGAGCACCGGGGAGCTGTTTTTT
j_call: TRBJ2-2
d_call: TRBD1
v_call: TRBV6-5
clone_size: .

cdr3_aa: CASSLGGTSARNTIYF
cdr3_nt: TGTGCCAGCAGCTTAGGAGGGACCTCGGCCCGGAACACCATATATTTT
j_call: TRBJ1-3
d_call: .
v_call: TRBV7-9
clone_size: .

cdr3_aa: CASSRGGDYNEQFF
cdr3_nt: TGTGCCAGCTCACGCGGGGGGGACTACAATGAGCAGTTCTTC
j_call: TRBJ2-1
d_call: TRBD2
v_call: TRBV7-3
clone_size: once

cdr3_aa: CASGPGGVREKLFF
cdr3_nt: TGTGCTAGTGGTCCCGGGGGGGTTCGGGAAAAACTGTTTTTT
j_call: TRBJ1-4
d_call: .
v_call: TRBV12-5
clone_size: .

cdr3_aa: CASSELGGGPYNEQFF
cdr3_nt: TGTGCCAGCAGTGAATTGGGCGGGGGGCCATACAATGAGCAGTTCTTC
j_call: TRBJ2-1
d_call: TRBD2
v_call: TRBV6-1
clone_size: .

cdr3_aa: CASSYGAGMDIQYF
cdr3_nt: TGTGCCAGCAGTTACGGTGCAGGGATGGACATTCAGTACTTC
j_call: TRBJ2-4
d_call: .
v_call: TRBV6-6
clone_size: .

cdr3_aa: CASSVRDGNTIYF
cdr3_nt: TGTGCCAGCAGCGTCAGGGATGGAAACACCATATATTTT
j_call: TRBJ1-3
d_call: .
v_call: TRBV9
clone_size: .

cdr3_aa: CAWSPIWSEEKLFF
cdr3_nt: TGTGCCTGGAGCCCCATCTGGTCGGAGGAAAAACTGTTTTTT
j_call: TRBJ1-4
d_call: .
v_call: TRBV30
clone_size: .

cdr3_aa: CASSLVEGEWYNSPLHF
cdr3_nt: TGCGCCAGCAGCTTGGTGGAGGGGGAATGGTATAATTCACCCCTCCACTTT
j_call: TRBJ1-6
d_call: .
v_call: TRBV5-1
clone_size: .

cdr3_aa: CSATTVYNEQFF
cdr3_nt: TGCAGCGCCACAACAGTGTACAATGAGCAGTTCTTC
j_call: TRBJ2-1
d_call: .
v_call: TRBV29-1
clone_size: .

cdr3_aa: CASKFGNMNTEAFF
cdr3_nt: TGCGCCAGCAAATTCGGAAACATGAACACTGAAGCTTTCTTT
j_call: TRBJ1-1
d_call: .
v_call: TRBV5-1
clone_size: .

cdr3_aa: CASSEGTGRGSNYGYTF
cdr3_nt: TGTGCCAGCAGCGAAGGGACAGGGCGAGGATCTAACTATGGCTACACCTTC
j_call: TRBJ1-2
d_call: TRBD1
v_call: TRBV6-1
clone_size: .

cdr3_aa: CASSETSGPYNEQFF
cdr3_nt: TGCGCCAGCAGCGAAACTAGCGGGCCCTACAATGAGCAGTTCTTC
j_call: TRBJ2-1
d_call: TRBD2
v_call: TRBV5-1
clone_size: .

cdr3_aa: CASSPLPGGSTDTQYF
cdr3_nt: TGTGCCAGCTCACCACTCCCAGGGGGAAGCACAGATACGCAGTATTTT
j_call: TRBJ2-3
d_call: TRBD1
v_call: TRBV18
clone_size: .

cdr3_aa: CASSQVYRGRANEKLFF
cdr3_nt: TGTGCCAGCAGCCAAGTTTATCGGGGGCGGGCTAATGAAAAACTGTTTTTT
j_call: TRBJ1-4
d_call: .
v_call: TRBV3-1/TRBV3-2
clone_size: .

cdr3_aa: CASSQDGRYSYEQYF
cdr3_nt: TGTGCCAGCAGCCAGGACGGCCGTTACTCCTACGAGCAGTACTTC
j_call: TRBJ2-7
d_call: .
v_call: TRBV14
clone_size: .

cdr3_aa: CASSVQGAGGYTF
cdr3_nt: TGTGCCAGCAGTGTCCAGGGGGCCGGTGGCTACACCTTC
j_call: TRBJ1-2
d_call: TRBD1
v_call: TRBV2
clone_size: .

cdr3_aa: CASRIQGTGELFF
cdr3_nt: TGTGCCAGCAGGATACAGGGGACCGGGGAGCTGTTTTTT
j_call: TRBJ2-2
d_call: TRBD1
v_call: TRBV2
clone_size: once

cdr3_aa: CASRPWTELNQPQHF
cdr3_nt: TGTGCCAGCAGACCTTGGACAGAGTTAAATCAGCCCCAGCATTTT
j_call: TRBJ1-5
d_call: .
v_call: TRBV27
clone_size: .

cdr3_aa: CASSDARTGMNTEAFF
cdr3_nt: TGTGCCAGCAGCGACGCTAGGACGGGTATGAACACTGAAGCTTTCTTT
j_call: TRBJ1-1
d_call: .
v_call: TRBV9
clone_size: .

cdr3_aa: CARSPSDRGRGGEQYF
cdr3_nt: TGTGCCAGAAGCCCTAGCGACAGGGGGCGAGGTGGCGAGCAGTACTTC
j_call: TRBJ2-7
d_call: .
v_call: TRBV7-5
clone_size: .

cdr3_aa: CASSSGLGGEEQYF
cdr3_nt: TGCGCCAGCAGCTCCGGACTTGGGGGGGAAGAGCAGTACTTC
j_call: TRBJ2-7
d_call: TRBD2
v_call: TRBV5-1
clone_size: .

cdr3_aa: CASSPGLAGRETQYF
cdr3_nt: TGCGCCAGCAGTCCGGGACTAGCGGGGAGGGAGACCCAGTACTTC
j_call: TRBJ2-5
d_call: TRBD2
v_call: TRBV5-1
clone_size: once

cdr3_aa: CASSLDPNYGYTF
cdr3_nt: TGTGCCAGCAGCCTGGACCCTAACTATGGCTACACCTTC
j_call: TRBJ1-2
d_call: .
v_call: TRBV12-3/TRBV12-4
clone_size: .

cdr3_aa: CATSRQQNRAFF
cdr3_nt: TGTGCCACCAGCAGACAACAGAATCGGGCTTTCTTT
j_call: TRBJ1-1
d_call: .
v_call: TRBV15
clone_size: .

cdr3_aa: CASSLGTGPYSGNTIYF
cdr3_nt: TGTGCCAGCAGCCTCGGGACAGGTCCCTACTCTGGAAACACCATATATTTT
j_call: TRBJ1-3
d_call: TRBD1
v_call: TRBV9
clone_size: .

cdr3_aa: CATSTRQGSYEQYF
cdr3_nt: TGTGCCACCAGCACAAGACAGGGGTCCTACGAGCAGTACTTC
j_call: TRBJ2-7
d_call: TRBD1
v_call: TRBV15
clone_size: .

cdr3_aa: CASSIDLQRNEQFF
cdr3_nt: TGTGCCAGTAGTATAGACCTCCAGCGCAATGAGCAGTTCTTC
j_call: TRBJ2-1
d_call: .
v_call: TRBV19
clone_size: .

cdr3_aa: CASSSGQLANTGELFF
cdr3_nt: TGTGCCAGCAGCTCGGGACAGCTCGCGAACACCGGGGAGCTGTTTTTT
j_call: TRBJ2-2
d_call: TRBD1
v_call: TRBV5-4
clone_size: .

cdr3_aa: CASSQESITGELFF
cdr3_nt: TGTGCCAGCAGCCAAGAATCAATCACCGGGGAGCTGTTTTTT
j_call: TRBJ2-2
d_call: .
v_call: TRBV3-1/TRBV3-2
clone_size: few

cdr3_aa: CASSKRTGGYTF
cdr3_nt: TGTGCCAGCTCCAAGCGCACGGGGGGCTACACCTTC
j_call: TRBJ1-2
d_call: .
v_call: TRBV19
clone_size: .

cdr3_aa: CASSPRRQGFEQFF
cdr3_nt: TGTGCCAGCAGTCCCCGAAGACAGGGTTTTGAGCAGTTCTTC
j_call: TRBJ2-1
d_call: TRBD1
v_call: TRBV6-5
clone_size: .

cdr3_aa: CASSQAPFGGAGETQYF
cdr3_nt: TGTGCCAGCAGCCAAGCTCCTTTTGGAGGGGCGGGAGAGACCCAGTACTTC
j_call: TRBJ2-5
d_call: .
v_call: TRBV3-1/TRBV3-2
clone_size: few

cdr3_aa: CASSLLPNQPQHF
cdr3_nt: TGCGCCAGCAGCTTGCTTCCCAATCAGCCCCAGCATTTT
j_call: TRBJ1-5
d_call: .
v_call: TRBV5-1
clone_size: once

cdr3_aa: CASSNQPGQGYEQYF
cdr3_nt: TGTGCCAGCAGCAATCAGCCGGGACAGGGGTACGAGCAGTACTTC
j_call: TRBJ2-7
d_call: TRBD1
v_call: TRBV7-8
clone_size: .

cdr3_aa: CASSLNGAGMMNGYTF
cdr3_nt: TGTGCCAGCAGCTTAAACGGCGCAGGGATGATGAATGGCTACACCTTC
j_call: TRBJ1-2
d_call: .
v_call: TRBV7-8
clone_size: .

cdr3_aa: CASSLAGVETQYF
cdr3_nt: TGTGCCAGCAGCTTAGCAGGGGTAGAGACCCAGTACTTC
j_call: TRBJ2-5
d_call: .
v_call: TRBV7-9
clone_size: .

cdr3_aa: CASRGTGMGGELFF
cdr3_nt: TGTGCCAGCAGAGGGACAGGGATGGGCGGGGAGCTGTTTTTT
j_call: TRBJ2-2
d_call: TRBD1
v_call: TRBV27
clone_size: .

cdr3_aa: CASSRQNTEAFF
cdr3_nt: TGTGCCAGCAGCCGACAGAACACTGAAGCTTTCTTT
j_call: TRBJ1-1
d_call: .
v_call: TRBV5-4
clone_size: .